This record covers a single T cell receptor (beta chain). The antigen is undetermined. The sample originates from a study of T cell responses to AZD1222 COVID-19 vaccine. Study-wide findings and caveats: Donors were chiefly white British, with a greater number of females, and clonal diversity was perhaps underestimated. Repertoire sampling occurred only after the peak T cell response. Recipients of AZD1222 seropositive at baseline numbered only five or six.

V was cut by 4 bases and J by 5 bases, with 20 bases left in between. The CDR3 has 16 amino acids. Germline CDR1 PRHDT, CDR2 FYEKMQ (reference sequence). Profiling relied on immunoSEQ multiplex PCR, and the TCRdb table lists in-frame clones only, not all of them. The repertoire holds more than 150,000 clones, with about 90% as singletons. The TCR was taken from an adult in good health. This material consisted of peripheral blood, taken on day 0 of AZD1222 vaccination. The rearrangement uses TRBV13 and TRBJ2-5; D gene uncertain. This CDR3 reads CASSSATGGVWETQYF. CDR3 in DNA: TGTGCCAGCAGCTCCGCCACGGGTGGTGTGTGGGAGACCCAGTACTTC. Supplemented by reference TRBV13 and TRBJ2-5, the full variable domain reads AAGVIQSPRHLIKEKRETATLKCYPIPRHDTVYWYQQGPGQDPQFLISFYEKMQSDKGSIPDRFSAQQFSDYHSELNMSSLELGDSALYFCASSSATGGVWETQYFGPGTRLLVL.